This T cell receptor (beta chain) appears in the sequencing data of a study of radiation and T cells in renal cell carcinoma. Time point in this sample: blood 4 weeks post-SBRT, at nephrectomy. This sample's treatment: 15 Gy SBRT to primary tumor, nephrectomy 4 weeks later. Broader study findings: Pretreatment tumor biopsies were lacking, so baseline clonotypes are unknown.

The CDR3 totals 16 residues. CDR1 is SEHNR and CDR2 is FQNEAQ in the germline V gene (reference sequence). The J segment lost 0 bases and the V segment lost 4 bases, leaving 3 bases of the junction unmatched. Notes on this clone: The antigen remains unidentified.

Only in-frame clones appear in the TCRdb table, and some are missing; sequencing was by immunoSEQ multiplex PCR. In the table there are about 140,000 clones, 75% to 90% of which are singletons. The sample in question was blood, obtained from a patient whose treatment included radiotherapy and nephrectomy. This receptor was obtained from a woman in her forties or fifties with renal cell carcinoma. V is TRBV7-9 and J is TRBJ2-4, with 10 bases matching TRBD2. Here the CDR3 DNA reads TGTGCCAGCAGCTCACTAGCGGGGTTAGCCAAAAACATTCAGTACTTC. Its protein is CASSSLAGLAKNIQYF.